This T cell receptor (beta chain) came from a study of PD-1 blockade in classical Hodgkin lymphoma. Study-wide points: Reports described newly diagnosed patients as having lower baseline TCR diversity than healthy donors. No one has yet defined what causes the repertoire differences, which may be disease activity or prior therapy.

The J segment lost 0 bases and the V segment lost 6 bases, leaving 11 bases of the junction unmatched. There are 16 residues in the CDR3. Germline assignment: CDR1 MNHNY and CDR2 SVGAGI (reference sequence). Stated time point: newly diagnosed, previously untreated cHL patient sample. It was PBMCs in newly diagnosed, untreated classical Hodgkin lymphoma that served as comparison. Note on this clone: Its antigen remains unknown.

The protocol was immunoSEQ multiplex PCR, while the TCRdb copy is restricted to in-frame clones and leaves out a portion. The table has some 28,000 clones, just over 90% seen once; the top ten hold roughly 3.8%. The sequence was obtained from a human donor with classical Hodgkin lymphoma. Sequences were obtained from peripheral blood mononuclear cells (PBMCs). The genes are TRBV6-6 and TRBJ2-7; 7 bases are shared with TRBD1. The CDR3 reads CASRDYPGQSSYEQYF. CDR3 nucleotide sequence: TGTGCCAGCAGAGACTATCCGGGACAGAGCTCCTACGAGCAGTACTTC.